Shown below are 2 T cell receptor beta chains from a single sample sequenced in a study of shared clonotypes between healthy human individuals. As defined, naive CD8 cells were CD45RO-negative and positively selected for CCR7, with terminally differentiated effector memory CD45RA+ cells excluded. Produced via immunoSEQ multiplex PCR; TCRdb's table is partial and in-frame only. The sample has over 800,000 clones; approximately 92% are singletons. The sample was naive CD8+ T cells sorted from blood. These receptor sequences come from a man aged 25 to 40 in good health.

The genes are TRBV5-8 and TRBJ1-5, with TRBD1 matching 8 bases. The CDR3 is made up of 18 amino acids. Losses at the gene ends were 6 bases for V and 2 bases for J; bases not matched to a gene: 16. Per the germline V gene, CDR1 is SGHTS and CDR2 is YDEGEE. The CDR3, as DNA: TGTGCCAGCAACCCTATACTGGACAGGGCGGGTGGCAATCAGCCCCAGCATTTT. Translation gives CASNPILDRAGGNQPQHF.

In DNA, the CDR3 is TGTGCCAGCAGCCGATTGGGCAGGGCGAACACCGGGGAGCTGTTTTTT. Protein: CASSRLGRANTGELFF. This sequence joins TRBV5-4 and TRBJ2-2; the D gene is possibly TRBD1 (5 bases). Germline loops: CDR1 SGHNT, CDR2 YYREEE (reference sequence). The CDR3 totals 16 residues. V lost 4 bases and J lost 0, with 13 bases in between.